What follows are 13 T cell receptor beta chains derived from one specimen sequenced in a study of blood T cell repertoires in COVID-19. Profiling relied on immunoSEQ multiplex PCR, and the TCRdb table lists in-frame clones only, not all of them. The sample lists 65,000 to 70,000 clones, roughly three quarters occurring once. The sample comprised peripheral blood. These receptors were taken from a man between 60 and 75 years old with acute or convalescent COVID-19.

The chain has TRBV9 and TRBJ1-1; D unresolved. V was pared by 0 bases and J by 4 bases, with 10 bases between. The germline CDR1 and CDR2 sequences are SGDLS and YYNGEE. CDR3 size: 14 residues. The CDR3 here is CASSVDQRGTEAFF. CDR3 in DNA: TGTGCCAGCAGCGTAGATCAACGAGGCACTGAAGCTTTCTTT.

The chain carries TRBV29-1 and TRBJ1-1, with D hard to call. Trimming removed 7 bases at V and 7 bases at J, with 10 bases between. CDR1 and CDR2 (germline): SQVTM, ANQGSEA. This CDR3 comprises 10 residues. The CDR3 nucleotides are TGCAGCGCCCGAGACTTTGAAGCTTTCTTT. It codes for CSARDFEAFF.

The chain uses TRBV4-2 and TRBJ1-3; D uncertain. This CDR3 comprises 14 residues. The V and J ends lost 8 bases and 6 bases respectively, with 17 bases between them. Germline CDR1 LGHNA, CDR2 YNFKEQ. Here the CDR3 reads CASHSSGRKNTIYF. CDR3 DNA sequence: TGTGCCAGCCACTCATCGGGTCGGAAAAACACCATATATTTT.

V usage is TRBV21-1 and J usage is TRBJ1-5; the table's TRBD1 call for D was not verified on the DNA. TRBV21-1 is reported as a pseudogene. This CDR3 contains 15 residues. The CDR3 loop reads CASSKAGRGAQPQHF. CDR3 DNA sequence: TGTGCCAGCAGCAAAGCGGGCAGGGGAGCCCAGCCCCAGCATTTT.

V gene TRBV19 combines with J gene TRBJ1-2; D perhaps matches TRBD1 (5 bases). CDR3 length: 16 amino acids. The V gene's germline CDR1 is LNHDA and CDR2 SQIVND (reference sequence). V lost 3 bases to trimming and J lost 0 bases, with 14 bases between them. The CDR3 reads CASSIIARASNYGYTF. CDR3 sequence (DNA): TGTGCCAGTAGTATCATCGCCAGGGCTTCTAACTATGGCTACACCTTC.

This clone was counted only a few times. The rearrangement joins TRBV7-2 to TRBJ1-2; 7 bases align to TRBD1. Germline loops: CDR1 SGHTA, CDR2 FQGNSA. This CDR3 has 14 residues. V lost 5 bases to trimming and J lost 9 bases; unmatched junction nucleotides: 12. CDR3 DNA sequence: TGTGCCAGCAGCCCTACCTCGGACAGGCCTAGCTACACCTTC. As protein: CASSPTSDRPSYTF.

DNA for the CDR3: TGTGCCAGCAGCGGGCAGGGGGTGGGCTATGGCTACACCTTC. This encodes CASSGQGVGYGYTF. The chain is built from TRBV2 and TRBJ1-2; the match to TRBD1 covers 7 bases. The CDR3 extends over 14 amino acids. J lost 4 bases, V lost 6 bases, and 8 bases had no gene match. CDR1 is SNHLY and CDR2 is FYNNEI in the germline V gene.

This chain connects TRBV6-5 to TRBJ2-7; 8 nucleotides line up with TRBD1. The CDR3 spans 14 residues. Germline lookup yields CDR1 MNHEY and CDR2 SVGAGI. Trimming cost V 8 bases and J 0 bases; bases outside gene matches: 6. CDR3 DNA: TGTGCCAGCTCTTGGACAGGGAGCTCCTACGAGCAGTACTTC. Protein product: CASSWTGSSYEQYF.

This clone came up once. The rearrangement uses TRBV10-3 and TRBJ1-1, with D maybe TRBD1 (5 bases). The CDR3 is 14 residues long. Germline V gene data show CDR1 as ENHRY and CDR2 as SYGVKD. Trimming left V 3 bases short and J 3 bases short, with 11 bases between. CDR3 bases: TGTGCCATCAGTGACCAGGGCGGGGACACTGAAGCTTTCTTT. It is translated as CAISDQGGDTEAFF.

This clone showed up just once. The CDR3 region has the DNA TGTGCCAGCAGCCCCCACCGAGTTAGCACAGATACGCAGTATTTT. It translates to CASSPHRVSTDTQYF. The genes are TRBV3-1 (or the pseudogene TRBV3-2) and TRBJ2-3; the D is unclear. CDR3 length: 15 residues. Germline assignment: CDR1 LGHDT and CDR2 YNNKEL (reference sequence). The ends were cut back, 4 bases at V and 0 bases at J, with 11 bases in the middle.

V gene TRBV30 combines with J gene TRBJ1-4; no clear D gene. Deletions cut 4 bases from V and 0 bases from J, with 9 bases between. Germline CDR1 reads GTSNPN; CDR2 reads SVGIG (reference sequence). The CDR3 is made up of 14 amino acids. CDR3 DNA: TGTGCCTGGATCAGGAAGGCAACTAATGAAAAACTGTTTTTT. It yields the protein CAWIRKATNEKLFF.

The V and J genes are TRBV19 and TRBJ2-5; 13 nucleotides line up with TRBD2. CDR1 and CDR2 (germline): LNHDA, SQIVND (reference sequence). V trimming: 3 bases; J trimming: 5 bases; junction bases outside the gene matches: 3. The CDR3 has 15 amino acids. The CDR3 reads CASSMGLAGRETQYF. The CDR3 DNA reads TGTGCCAGTAGTATGGGACTAGCGGGGCGGGAGACCCAGTACTTC.

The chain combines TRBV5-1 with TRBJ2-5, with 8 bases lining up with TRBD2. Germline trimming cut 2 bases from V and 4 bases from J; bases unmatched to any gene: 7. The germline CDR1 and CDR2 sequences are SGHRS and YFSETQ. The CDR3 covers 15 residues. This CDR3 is CASSLAGGERETQYF. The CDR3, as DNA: TGCGCCAGCAGCTTAGCCGGGGGGGAACGAGAGACCCAGTACTTC.